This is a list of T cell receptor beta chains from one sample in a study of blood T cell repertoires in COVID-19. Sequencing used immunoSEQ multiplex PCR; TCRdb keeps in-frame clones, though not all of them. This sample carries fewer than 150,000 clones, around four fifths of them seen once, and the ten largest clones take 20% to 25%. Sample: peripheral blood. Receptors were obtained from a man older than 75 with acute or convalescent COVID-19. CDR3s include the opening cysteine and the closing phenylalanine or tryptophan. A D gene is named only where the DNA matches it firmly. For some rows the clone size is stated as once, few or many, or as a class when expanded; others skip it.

cdr3_nt: TGTGCCAGCTCACCAACGGGGACAGGGGGTTCACCCCTCCACTTT; cdr3_aa: CASSPTGTGGSPLHF; clone_size: NA; d_call: TRBD1; j_call: TRBJ1-6; v_call: TRBV18
cdr3_nt: TGTGCCAGCAGCCAAAGTGAGGAGGGAAAGACCCAGTACTTC; cdr3_aa: CASSQSEEGKTQYF; clone_size: NA; d_call: NA; j_call: TRBJ2-5; v_call: TRBV3-1/TRBV3-2
cdr3_nt: TGTGCCAGCAGGTTCAGGGGCCGGAACACTGAAGCTTTCTTT; cdr3_aa: CASRFRGRNTEAFF; clone_size: NA; d_call: NA; j_call: TRBJ1-1; v_call: TRBV3-1/TRBV3-2
cdr3_nt: TGTGCCAGCAGTTTGATTAGGCAGGGAGGTTCACCCCTCCACTTT; cdr3_aa: CASSLIRQGGSPLHF; clone_size: NA; d_call: NA; j_call: TRBJ1-6; v_call: TRBV28
cdr3_nt: TGTGCCAGCAGGACACCGGGACAGGGGCTTGCTGAGCAGTTCTTC; cdr3_aa: CASRTPGQGLAEQFF; clone_size: NA; d_call: TRBD1; j_call: TRBJ2-1; v_call: TRBV6-6
cdr3_nt: TGTGCCAGCAGCATTAGCGGGTCTAGCACAGATACGCAGTATTTT; cdr3_aa: CASSISGSSTDTQYF; clone_size: NA; d_call: TRBD2; j_call: TRBJ2-3; v_call: TRBV5-4
cdr3_nt: TGTGCCATCAAAAGTCCTGCGGAGACCCAGTACTTC; cdr3_aa: CAIKSPAETQYF; clone_size: NA; d_call: NA; j_call: TRBJ2-5; v_call: TRBV10-3
cdr3_nt: TGTGCCAGCAGCTTAGGGACTAGCGGGGGTTCTGCCGGGGAGCTGTTTTTT; cdr3_aa: CASSLGTSGGSAGELFF; clone_size: NA; d_call: TRBD2; j_call: TRBJ2-2; v_call: TRBV7-2
cdr3_nt: TGTGCCAGCAGCTTAGGACAGCAAACCTACGAGCAGTACTTC; cdr3_aa: CASSLGQQTYEQYF; clone_size: NA; d_call: NA; j_call: TRBJ2-7; v_call: TRBV5-4
cdr3_nt: TGTGCCAGCAGTCCCATTGGAAACACCATATATTTT; cdr3_aa: CASSPIGNTIYF; clone_size: NA; d_call: NA; j_call: TRBJ1-3; v_call: TRBV2
cdr3_nt: TGTGCCAGCAGAGTTAGGGGACAGGGGTTTTACACTGAAGCTTTCTTT; cdr3_aa: CASRVRGQGFYTEAFF; clone_size: NA; d_call: TRBD1; j_call: TRBJ1-1; v_call: TRBV11-2
cdr3_nt: TGTGCCAGCAGCTGGGTTACAGGGAAAGAGACCCAGTACTTC; cdr3_aa: CASSWVTGKETQYF; clone_size: once; d_call: NA; j_call: TRBJ2-5; v_call: TRBV7-9
cdr3_nt: TGTGCCATCCGCCCCGCGCGGCAGGGGGCGCGGGAGCAGTACTTC; cdr3_aa: CAIRPARQGAREQYF; clone_size: NA; d_call: TRBD1; j_call: TRBJ2-7; v_call: TRBV10-3
cdr3_nt: TGTGCCAGCAGCCCAAAGGAGGGGACAGGGGGATACGAGCAGTACTTC; cdr3_aa: CASSPKEGTGGYEQYF; clone_size: NA; d_call: TRBD1; j_call: TRBJ2-7; v_call: TRBV5-4
cdr3_nt: TGCAGCGTTCTGGGGCAGGCTTTTACAGAGACCCAGTACTTC; cdr3_aa: CSVLGQAFTETQYF; clone_size: few; d_call: NA; j_call: TRBJ2-5; v_call: TRBV29-1
cdr3_nt: TGTGCCAGCAGCTCCGGACAGGGGACCGGCTACACCTTC; cdr3_aa: CASSSGQGTGYTF; clone_size: NA; d_call: TRBD1; j_call: TRBJ1-2; v_call: TRBV7-2
cdr3_nt: TGTGCCAGCAGCTTAGATCAGGCAGGGAAGCACGAGCAGTACTTC; cdr3_aa: CASSLDQAGKHEQYF; clone_size: once; d_call: NA; j_call: TRBJ2-7; v_call: TRBV7-9
cdr3_nt: TGTGCCTGGAGTGTACTGGGAGGGATCGATGAAAAACTGTTTTTT; cdr3_aa: CAWSVLGGIDEKLFF; clone_size: NA; d_call: NA; j_call: TRBJ1-4; v_call: TRBV30
cdr3_nt: TGTGCCAGCAGTTACGGACAGGGGGCAAATGGTTCACCCCTCCACTTT; cdr3_aa: CASSYGQGANGSPLHF; clone_size: NA; d_call: TRBD1; j_call: TRBJ1-6; v_call: TRBV2
cdr3_nt: TGCGCCAGCAGCCCGATAGCGATTAACACCGGGGAGCTGTTTTTT; cdr3_aa: CASSPIAINTGELFF; clone_size: NA; d_call: NA; j_call: TRBJ2-2; v_call: TRBV5-1
cdr3_nt: TGTGCCAGCAGCCGGGGGGCAGCCAAAAACATTCAGTACTTC; cdr3_aa: CASSRGAAKNIQYF; clone_size: NA; d_call: NA; j_call: TRBJ2-4; v_call: TRBV6-5
cdr3_nt: TGCGCCAGCAGCTCGCTAGCGGGGGGTATCTCCGGGGAGCTGTTTTTT; cdr3_aa: CASSSLAGGISGELFF; clone_size: NA; d_call: TRBD2; j_call: TRBJ2-2; v_call: TRBV5-1
cdr3_nt: TGTGCCATCGGGGGGTTGGACGGGGAGCTGTTTTTT; cdr3_aa: CAIGGLDGELFF; clone_size: NA; d_call: NA; j_call: TRBJ2-2; v_call: TRBV10-3
cdr3_nt: TGCGCCAGCAGCTGGATGGCGGGGGATAGCACAGATACGCAGTATTTT; cdr3_aa: CASSWMAGDSTDTQYF; clone_size: NA; d_call: TRBD2; j_call: TRBJ2-3; v_call: TRBV5-1
cdr3_nt: TGTGCCAGTAAAGCCCTCCCTAGTGGCAATCAGCCCCAGCATTTT; cdr3_aa: CASKALPSGNQPQHF; clone_size: NA; d_call: NA; j_call: TRBJ1-5; v_call: TRBV19
cdr3_nt: TGTGCCAGCAGGCGACAGGGTAGAGAAAAACTGTTTTTT; cdr3_aa: CASRRQGREKLFF; clone_size: NA; d_call: TRBD1; j_call: TRBJ1-4; v_call: TRBV28
cdr3_nt: TGCGCCAGCAGCCAAGGTGTTGGGACACGGTACAATGAGCAGTTCTTC; cdr3_aa: CASSQGVGTRYNEQFF; clone_size: NA; d_call: NA; j_call: TRBJ2-1; v_call: TRBV4-3
cdr3_nt: TGTGCCAGTAGTGACAGGGGCTACAATGAGCAGTTCTTC; cdr3_aa: CASSDRGYNEQFF; clone_size: NA; d_call: TRBD1; j_call: TRBJ2-1; v_call: TRBV19
cdr3_nt: TGCAGCGTTTCTAAGACAGGGGCAACTAATGAAAAACTGTTTTTT; cdr3_aa: CSVSKTGATNEKLFF; clone_size: NA; d_call: TRBD1; j_call: TRBJ1-4; v_call: TRBV29-1
cdr3_nt: TGTGCCAGCTCACCTACAGTGAGCTCCTACAATGAGCAGTTCTTC; cdr3_aa: CASSPTVSSYNEQFF; clone_size: NA; d_call: NA; j_call: TRBJ2-1; v_call: TRBV18
cdr3_nt: TGTGCCAGCAGCTTAGCGAGGCTAGCGGGGCCCGCGGATACGCAGTATTTT; cdr3_aa: CASSLARLAGPADTQYF; clone_size: NA; d_call: TRBD2; j_call: TRBJ2-3; v_call: TRBV7-2
cdr3_nt: TGTGCCAGCACCCAGGGGGTTGGCTACACCTTC; cdr3_aa: CASTQGVGYTF; clone_size: NA; d_call: TRBD1; j_call: TRBJ1-2; v_call: TRBV6-5
cdr3_nt: TGTGCCAGCAGCTTAGGTGGGGGGGTTGGCACTGAAGCTTTCTTT; cdr3_aa: CASSLGGGVGTEAFF; clone_size: NA; d_call: NA; j_call: TRBJ1-1; v_call: TRBV7-8
cdr3_nt: TGCGCCAGCTCCCAAAGGACAGGCAATAATTCACCCCTCCACTTT; cdr3_aa: CASSQRTGNNSPLHF; clone_size: NA; d_call: TRBD1; j_call: TRBJ1-6; v_call: TRBV5-1
cdr3_nt: TGTGCCAGCAGCTGGTGGACTGGGGGACAGGGAAATGAAGCTTTCTTT; cdr3_aa: CASSWWTGGQGNEAFF; clone_size: NA; d_call: TRBD1; j_call: TRBJ1-1; v_call: TRBV7-2
cdr3_nt: TGCGCCAGCAGCCAAGCTCTTAACAGGGGAAATTCACCCCTCCACTTT; cdr3_aa: CASSQALNRGNSPLHF; clone_size: few; d_call: TRBD1; j_call: TRBJ1-6; v_call: TRBV4-3
cdr3_nt: TGCGCCAGCAGCTTGGGCGGTTCTAACTCTCAGCCCCAGCATTTT; cdr3_aa: CASSLGGSNSQPQHF; clone_size: NA; d_call: NA; j_call: TRBJ1-5; v_call: TRBV5-1
cdr3_nt: TGTGCCAGTAGCCAACATAGCGGGCTAGCCAAAAACATTCAGTACTTC; cdr3_aa: CASSQHSGLAKNIQYF; clone_size: few; d_call: TRBD2; j_call: TRBJ2-4; v_call: TRBV19
cdr3_nt: TGTGCCAGCAGTATGGGACAAACAGATACGCAGTATTTT; cdr3_aa: CASSMGQTDTQYF; clone_size: NA; d_call: NA; j_call: TRBJ2-3; v_call: TRBV12-3/TRBV12-4
cdr3_nt: TGTGCCAGTAAACTCAAGCTGAACACTGAAGCTTTCTTT; cdr3_aa: CASKLKLNTEAFF; clone_size: few; d_call: NA; j_call: TRBJ1-1; v_call: TRBV19
cdr3_nt: TGTGCCAGCAGCGACAATCTGGGAGCAGACTATGGCTACACCTTC; cdr3_aa: CASSDNLGADYGYTF; clone_size: NA; d_call: NA; j_call: TRBJ1-2; v_call: TRBV4-2
cdr3_nt: TGTGCCAGCAGTCTACAGGGATGGGACACTGAAGCTTTCTTT; cdr3_aa: CASSLQGWDTEAFF; clone_size: NA; d_call: NA; j_call: TRBJ1-1; v_call: TRBV6-5
cdr3_nt: TGTGCCAGCAGTGAAGGGACAGCCCCGAGGAGGACGCAGTATTTT; cdr3_aa: CASSEGTAPRRTQYF; clone_size: NA; d_call: TRBD1; j_call: TRBJ2-3; v_call: TRBV25-1
cdr3_nt: TGTGCCAGCAGCGTTCAGGGCAATCAGCCCCAGCATTTT; cdr3_aa: CASSVQGNQPQHF; clone_size: NA; d_call: NA; j_call: TRBJ1-5; v_call: TRBV6-5
cdr3_nt: TGTGCCAGCAGCCAAGCGGGGGGACCCACAGATACGCAGTATTTT; cdr3_aa: CASSQAGGPTDTQYF; clone_size: NA; d_call: TRBD2; j_call: TRBJ2-3; v_call: TRBV14
cdr3_nt: TGCGCCAGCAGCTTGCGGGACAGAGCATATAGCAATCAGCCCCAGCATTTT; cdr3_aa: CASSLRDRAYSNQPQHF; clone_size: few; d_call: TRBD1; j_call: TRBJ1-5; v_call: TRBV5-1
cdr3_nt: TGCGCCAGCAGCCAAGATCCAGGGGCTGGGGCCAACGTCCTGACTTTC; cdr3_aa: CASSQDPGAGANVLTF; clone_size: few; d_call: NA; j_call: TRBJ2-6; v_call: TRBV4-3
cdr3_nt: TGTGCCAGCAGCCAAGCAGTAATGGGGCGTTTGACAGATACGCAGTATTTT; cdr3_aa: CASSQAVMGRLTDTQYF; clone_size: NA; d_call: NA; j_call: TRBJ2-3; v_call: TRBV14
cdr3_nt: TGTGCCAGTACAACATATTATAGCAATCAGCCCCAGCATTTT; cdr3_aa: CASTTYYSNQPQHF; clone_size: NA; d_call: NA; j_call: TRBJ1-5; v_call: TRBV19
cdr3_nt: TGTGCCAGCAGCCTGGGCGGGACTAACGAGCAGTACTTC; cdr3_aa: CASSLGGTNEQYF; clone_size: NA; d_call: TRBD2; j_call: TRBJ2-7; v_call: TRBV5-4
cdr3_nt: TGTGCCACCAGTGATCACGGGGGGATCGGGGAGCTGTTTTTT; cdr3_aa: CATSDHGGIGELFF; clone_size: NA; d_call: TRBD2; j_call: TRBJ2-2; v_call: TRBV24-1
cdr3_nt: TGTGCCAGCAGCCAGGACAGGGGCAATCAGCCCCAGCATTTT; cdr3_aa: CASSQDRGNQPQHF; clone_size: NA; d_call: TRBD1; j_call: TRBJ1-5; v_call: TRBV2
cdr3_nt: TGCGCCAGCAGCCAAGTGTATCCGGGTTCTGGCTACACCTTC; cdr3_aa: CASSQVYPGSGYTF; clone_size: NA; d_call: NA; j_call: TRBJ1-2; v_call: TRBV4-1
cdr3_nt: TGTGCCAGCACTAAGGGAGGAAAGCGGGGGACCGCAAAAGAGACCCAGTACTTC; cdr3_aa: CASTKGGKRGTAKETQYF; clone_size: NA; d_call: TRBD2; j_call: TRBJ2-5; v_call: TRBV28
cdr3_nt: TGTGCCAGCAGTTACTTAGCGCCTAATAGCAATCAGCCCCAGCATTTT; cdr3_aa: CASSYLAPNSNQPQHF; clone_size: once; d_call: NA; j_call: TRBJ1-5; v_call: TRBV6-2/TRBV6-3
cdr3_nt: TGTGCCAGCAGTCTCCGGGGAAGCAATCAGCCCCAGCATTTT; cdr3_aa: CASSLRGSNQPQHF; clone_size: once; d_call: NA; j_call: TRBJ1-5; v_call: TRBV6-2/TRBV6-3
cdr3_nt: TGCGCCAGCAGCCAACGGGTAGACGGCTCTGGAAACACCATATATTTT; cdr3_aa: CASSQRVDGSGNTIYF; clone_size: few; d_call: NA; j_call: TRBJ1-3; v_call: TRBV4-1